This T cell receptor (beta chain) emerged from a study of T cell repertoires in cytomegalovirus infection. Study in general: It was the public TCR beta signatures that indicated both CMV infection and matching HLA type. Study conclusions and caveats: Cumulated frequencies of public TCR beta families served to identify carriers of CMV plus the relevant HLA. HLA-C-restricted CMV-specific TCR beta clonotypes were dominant in the ex vivo response.

With V trimmed by 1 base and J by 4 bases, 5 bases remained unmatched. In germline, CDR1 is SGDLS, CDR2 YYNGEE. The CDR3 has 15 amino acids. With regard to this clonotype: Its antigen remains unidentified.

One entry per CDR3 protein, called by TCRdb with MiXCR from the reads. There are hundreds of thousands of distinct CDR3 sequences in the sample; roughly 10% occur only once, and 10% to 13% lies in the top ten. This chain joins TRBV9 and TRBJ1-3; 7 bases line up with TRBD1. The clonotype was recovered from a human donor in good health (CMV status not recorded). Some clones in this sample may be carry-over from other donors' samples. Input material: PBMCs. In nucleotides, the CDR3 is TGTGCCAGCAGCGTAACAGGGGATTTCGGAAACACCATATATTTT. Translating it yields CASSVTGDFGNTIYF. The whole variable domain, filled in from reference TRBV9 and TRBJ1-3, reads DSGVTQTPKHLITATGQRVTLRCSPRSGDLSVYWYQQSLDQGLQFLIQYYNGEERAKGNILERFSAQQFPDLHSELNLSSLELGDSALYFCASSVTGDFGNTIYFGEGSWLTVV.